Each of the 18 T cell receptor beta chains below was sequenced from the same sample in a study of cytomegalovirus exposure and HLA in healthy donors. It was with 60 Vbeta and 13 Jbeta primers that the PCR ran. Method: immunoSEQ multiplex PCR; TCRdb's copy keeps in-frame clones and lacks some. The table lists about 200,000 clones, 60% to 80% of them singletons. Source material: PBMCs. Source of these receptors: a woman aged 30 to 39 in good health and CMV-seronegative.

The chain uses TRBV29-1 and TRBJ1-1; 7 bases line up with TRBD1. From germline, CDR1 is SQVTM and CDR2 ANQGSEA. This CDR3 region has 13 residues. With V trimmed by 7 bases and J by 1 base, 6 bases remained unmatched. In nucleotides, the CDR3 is TGCAGCGGCCGACAGGGCCAGAACACTGAAGCTTTCTTT. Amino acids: CSGRQGQNTEAFF.

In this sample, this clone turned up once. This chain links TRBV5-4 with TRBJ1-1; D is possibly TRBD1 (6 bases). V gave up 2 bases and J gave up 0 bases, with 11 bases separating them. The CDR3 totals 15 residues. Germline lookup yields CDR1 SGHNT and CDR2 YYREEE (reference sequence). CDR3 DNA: TGTGCCAGCAGCTTTCCCCAGGGGATGAACACTGAAGCTTTCTTT. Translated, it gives CASSFPQGMNTEAFF.

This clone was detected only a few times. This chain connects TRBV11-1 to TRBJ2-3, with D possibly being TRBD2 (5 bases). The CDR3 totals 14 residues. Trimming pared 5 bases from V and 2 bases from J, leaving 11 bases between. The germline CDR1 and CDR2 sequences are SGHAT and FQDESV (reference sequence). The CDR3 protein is CASSHDGLTDTQYF. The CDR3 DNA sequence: TGTGCCAGCAGCCACGACGGACTCACAGATACGCAGTATTTT.

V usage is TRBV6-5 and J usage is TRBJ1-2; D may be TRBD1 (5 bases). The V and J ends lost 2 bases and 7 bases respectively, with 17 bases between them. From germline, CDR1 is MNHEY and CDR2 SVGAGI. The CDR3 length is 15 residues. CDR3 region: CASSYNSNPGGGYTF. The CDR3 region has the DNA TGTGCCAGCAGTTACAACAGCAACCCCGGGGGTGGCTACACCTTC.

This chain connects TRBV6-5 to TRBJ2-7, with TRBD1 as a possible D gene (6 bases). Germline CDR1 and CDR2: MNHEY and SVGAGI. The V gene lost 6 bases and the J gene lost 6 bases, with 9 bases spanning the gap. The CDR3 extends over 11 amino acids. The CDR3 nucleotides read TGTGCCAGCAGCAGGGGTATCGAGCAGTACTTC. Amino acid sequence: CASSRGIEQYF.

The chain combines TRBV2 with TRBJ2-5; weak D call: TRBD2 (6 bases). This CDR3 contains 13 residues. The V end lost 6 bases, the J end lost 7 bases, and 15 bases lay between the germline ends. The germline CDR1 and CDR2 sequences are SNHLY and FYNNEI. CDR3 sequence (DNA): TGTGCCAGCAGGGGGGACTCTGGGGGGACCCAGTACTTC. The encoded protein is CASRGDSGGTQYF.

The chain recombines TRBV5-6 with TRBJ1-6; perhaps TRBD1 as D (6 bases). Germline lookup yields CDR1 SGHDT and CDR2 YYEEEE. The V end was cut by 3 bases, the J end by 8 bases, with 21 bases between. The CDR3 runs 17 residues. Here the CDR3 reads CASSSKPYRVGDSPLHF. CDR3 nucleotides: TGTGCCAGCAGCTCCAAACCTTACAGGGTGGGGGATTCACCCCTCCACTTT.

The CDR3 DNA sequence: TGTGCCAGCAGCTTAGGAGGGGGCGGGTACACTGAAGCTTTCTTT. Its translation: CASSLGGGGYTEAFF. The chain couples TRBV11-2 to TRBJ1-1, with TRBD1 matching over 7 bases. Germline CDR1 SGHAT, CDR2 FQNNGV. This CDR3 region has 15 residues. The V segment lost 1 base and the J segment 3 bases; nucleotides outside the gene matches: 5.

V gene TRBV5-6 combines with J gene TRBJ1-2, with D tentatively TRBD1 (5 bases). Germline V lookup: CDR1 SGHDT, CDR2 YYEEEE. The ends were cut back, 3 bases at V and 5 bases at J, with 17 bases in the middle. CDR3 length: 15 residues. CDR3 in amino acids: CASSSQKSGEYGYTF. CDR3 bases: TGTGCCAGCAGCTCACAGAAGTCGGGGGAATATGGCTACACCTTC.

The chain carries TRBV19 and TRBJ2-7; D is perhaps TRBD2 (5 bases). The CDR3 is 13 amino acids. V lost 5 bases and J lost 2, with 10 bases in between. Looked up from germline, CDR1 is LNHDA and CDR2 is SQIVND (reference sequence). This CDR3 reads CASSPSPTYEQYF. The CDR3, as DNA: TGTGCCAGTAGTCCTAGCCCAACCTACGAGCAGTACTTC.

CDR3 DNA: TGTGCCAGCAGTGCGAGGGTTTCTAACTATGGCTACACCTTC. It specifies CASSARVSNYGYTF. V and J are TRBV6-1 and TRBJ1-2; no reliable D call. This CDR3 is built from 14 residues. V lost 4 bases and J lost 0, with 9 bases in between. Germline lookup yields CDR1 MNHNS and CDR2 SASEGT.

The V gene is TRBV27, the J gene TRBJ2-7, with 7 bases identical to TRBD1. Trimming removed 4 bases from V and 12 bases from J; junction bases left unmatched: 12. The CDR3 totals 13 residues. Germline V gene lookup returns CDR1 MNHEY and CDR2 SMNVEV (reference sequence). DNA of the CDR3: TGTGCCAGCAGTTGGGGCAGGGGGAAGGCAACGTACTTC. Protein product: CASSWGRGKATYF.

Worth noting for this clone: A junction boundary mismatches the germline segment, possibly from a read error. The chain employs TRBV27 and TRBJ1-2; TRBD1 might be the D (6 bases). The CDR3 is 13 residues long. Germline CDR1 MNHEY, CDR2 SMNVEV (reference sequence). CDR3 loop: CASSLIGQYDYTF. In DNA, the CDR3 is TGTGCCAGCAGTTTAATAGGACAGTATGACTACACCTTC.

The CDR3, as DNA: TGTGCCTGGGAATCAGGGAGGGGAAACACCATATATTTT. Translated: CAWESGRGNTIYF. The V call is TRBV30, the J call TRBJ1-3; perhaps TRBD1 as D (5 bases). The germline V and J ends were trimmed by 5 bases and 4 bases, with 12 bases remaining between them. The CDR3 is made up of 13 amino acids. Germline V gives CDR1 GTSNPN, CDR2 SVGIG (reference sequence).

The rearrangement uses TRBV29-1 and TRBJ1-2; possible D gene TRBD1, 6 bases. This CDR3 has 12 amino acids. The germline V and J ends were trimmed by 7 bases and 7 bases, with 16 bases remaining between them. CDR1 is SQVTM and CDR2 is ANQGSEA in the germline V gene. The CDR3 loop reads CSAPTGLGGYTF. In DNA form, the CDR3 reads TGCAGCGCTCCAACAGGGTTGGGTGGCTACACCTTC.

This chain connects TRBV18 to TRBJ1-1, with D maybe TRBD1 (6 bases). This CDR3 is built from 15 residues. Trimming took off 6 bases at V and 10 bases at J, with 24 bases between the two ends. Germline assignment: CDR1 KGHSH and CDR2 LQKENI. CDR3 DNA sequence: TGTGCCAGCTCTCCAAGCCAGGGGAGGGCTTCGGGAGCTTTCTTT. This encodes CASSPSQGRASGAFF. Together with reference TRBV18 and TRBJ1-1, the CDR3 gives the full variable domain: NAGVMQNPRHLVRRRGQEARLRCSPMKGHSHVYWYRQLPEEGLKFMVYLQKENIIDESGMPKERFSAEFPKEGPSILRIQQVVRGDSAAYFCASSPSQGRASGAFFGQGTRLTVV.

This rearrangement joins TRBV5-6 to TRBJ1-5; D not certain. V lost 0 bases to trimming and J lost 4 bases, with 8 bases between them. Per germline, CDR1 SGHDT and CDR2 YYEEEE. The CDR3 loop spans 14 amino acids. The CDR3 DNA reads TGTGCCAGCAGCTTGGGGCCGGGAAATCAGCCCCAGCATTTT. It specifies CASSLGPGNQPQHF.

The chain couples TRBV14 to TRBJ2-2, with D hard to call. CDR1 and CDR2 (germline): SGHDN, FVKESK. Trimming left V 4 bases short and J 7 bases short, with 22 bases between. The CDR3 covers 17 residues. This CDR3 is CASSPNKPTWQSGELFF. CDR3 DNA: TGTGCCAGCAGCCCAAACAAGCCGACATGGCAAAGCGGGGAGCTGTTTTTT.